Below, 29 T cell receptor beta chains from the same sample are listed, as sequenced in a study of blood T cell repertoires in COVID-19. This table comes from immunoSEQ multiplex PCR, and its TCRdb copy is limited to in-frame clones, with some not included. The sample holds approximately 260,000 clones, 80% to 95% seen once. Sequenced: PBMCs or T cells enriched from blood (not recorded which). The receptors stem from a woman aged 18-30 years who had recovered from COVID-19.

This chain uses TRBV19 with TRBJ1-4; a weak D match, TRBD1 (5 bases). The CDR3 totals 14 residues. Germline V gene data show CDR1 as LNHDA and CDR2 as SQIVND (reference sequence). The ends were cut back, 1 base at V and 8 bases at J, with 11 bases in the middle. The CDR3 is CASSIGGAGEKLFF. CDR3 nucleotides: TGTGCCAGTAGTATAGGCGGGGCCGGCGAAAAACTGTTTTTT.

The genes are TRBV27 and TRBJ1-1; D may be TRBD1 (6 bases). The CDR3 totals 13 residues. Germline assignment: CDR1 MNHEY and CDR2 SMNVEV (reference sequence). V gave up 3 bases and J gave up 5 bases, with 10 bases separating them. For the CDR3, the DNA is TGTGCCAGCAGTTTTATCAGGGGTACTGAAGCTTTCTTT. It encodes CASSFIRGTEAFF.

This clone has only a few counts. This chain connects TRBV6-5 to TRBJ1-1, with 9 bases identical to TRBD1. This CDR3 is 14 amino acids long. V was pared by 8 bases and J by 7 bases, with 11 bases of the junction left unmatched. From germline, CDR1 is MNHEY and CDR2 SVGAGI. For the CDR3, the DNA is TGTGCCAGCGGCGGAGACAGGGGGGGAGTTGAAGCTTTCTTT. Amino acid sequence: CASGGDRGGVEAFF.

The chain is built from TRBV10-2 and TRBJ2-7; 8 nucleotides align to TRBD2. This CDR3 region has 14 residues. Trimming at V came to 3 bases and at J to 6 bases, leaving 7 bases not matched to a gene. Germline-derived CDR1 and CDR2 are WSHSY and SAAADI. CDR3 DNA sequence: TGCGCCAGCAGTGACGGGCGGGAGGCGGGCGAGCAGTACTTC. This gives the protein CASSDGREAGEQYF.

The chain links TRBV3-1 (or the pseudogene TRBV3-2) to TRBJ1-2; unclear D gene. Trimming took 7 bases from V and 2 from J, leaving 14 bases between them. There are 14 residues in the CDR3. Germline CDR1 and CDR2: LGHDT and YNNKEL (reference sequence). The CDR3 DNA follows: TGTGCCAGCACCCCTGGGCGGGCAAACTATGGCTACACCTTC. Amino acids: CASTPGRANYGYTF.

This CDR3 reads CASSRKLGGPNEQFF. CDR3 nucleotide sequence: TGCGCCAGCAGTCGAAAACTGGGGGGGCCCAATGAGCAGTTCTTC. V usage is TRBV10-1 and J usage is TRBJ2-1; possibly TRBD2 for D (7 bases). The CDR3 consists of 15 residues. Per the germline V gene, CDR1 is WNHNN and CDR2 is SYGVQD (reference sequence). Trimming shortened V by 5 bases and J by 6 bases, and 17 bases separated the two germline ends.

The gene calls are TRBV5-6 and TRBJ2-6; maybe TRBD1 (6 bases). The CDR3 consists of 15 residues. The V gene's germline CDR1 is SGHDT and CDR2 YYEEEE. Trimming cost V 4 bases and J 3 bases, with 11 bases left between them. The CDR3 DNA is TGTGCCAGCAGCGTACAGGGCGGTGGGGCCAACGTCCTGACTTTC. This translates into CASSVQGGGANVLTF. Full variable domain (rest looked up from reference TRBV5-6 and TRBJ2-6): DAGVTQSPTHLIKTRGQQVTLRCSPKSGHDTVSWYQQALGQGPQFIFQYYEEEERQRGNFPDRFSGHQFPNYSSELNVNALLLGDSALYLCASSVQGGGANVLTFGAGSRLTVL.

The chain links TRBV18 to TRBJ2-7, with a tentative D call TRBD1 (5 bases). V lost 3 bases to trimming and J lost 2 bases, with 8 bases between them. This CDR3 comprises 13 residues. The germline V gene encodes CDR1 KGHSH and CDR2 LQKENI. CDR3 sequence reads: CASSPPGTYEQYF. The CDR3 nucleotides read TGTGCCAGCTCACCGCCAGGGACCTACGAGCAGTACTTC.

The V gene is TRBV27, the J gene TRBJ2-2; maybe TRBD2 (6 bases). The germline V gene has CDR1 MNHEY and CDR2 SMNVEV (reference sequence). The length of the CDR3 is 17 residues. Trimming pared 4 bases from V and 0 bases from J, leaving 15 bases between. CDR3 DNA sequence: TGTGCCAGCAGTTCCCTCGGACTAACCGCGAACACCGGGGAGCTGTTTTTT. The encoded protein is CASSSLGLTANTGELFF.

This rearrangement joins TRBV11-2 to TRBJ2-3; weak D call: TRBD2 (6 bases). This CDR3 is 14 amino acids long. CDR1 is SGHAT, CDR2 FQNNGV, per germline. V was trimmed by 5 bases and J by 2 bases, leaving 11 bases between them. The CDR3 coding sequence is TGTGCCAGCAGCACCGGGACTTCCACAGATACGCAGTATTTT. This encodes CASSTGTSTDTQYF.

The chain recombines TRBV6-1 with TRBJ1-3; D is uncertain. Germline CDR1 and CDR2: MNHNS and SASEGT. Trimming took off 2 bases at V and 1 base at J, with 9 bases between the two ends. This CDR3 has 15 residues. The CDR3 region is CASSESFQSGNTIYF. Written as DNA, the CDR3 is TGTGCCAGCAGTGAATCGTTTCAGTCTGGAAACACCATATATTTT.

This clone was recorded only once. The genes are TRBV11-3 and TRBJ2-2, with D perhaps TRBD1 (5 bases). There are 15 residues in the CDR3. The ends were cut back, 0 bases at V and 1 base at J, with 6 bases in the middle. The germline CDR1 and CDR2 sequences are SGHNT and YENEEA. The CDR3 DNA sequence: TGTGCCAGCAGCTTAGACAGGGTGAACACCGGGGAGCTGTTTTTT. Amino acid sequence: CASSLDRVNTGELFF.

This clone was counted once. V gene TRBV7-9 combines with J gene TRBJ2-7; 8 positions match TRBD2. Unmatched junction bases numbered 6, after V lost 5 bases and J lost 0 bases. CDR3 length: 15 residues. Looked up from germline, CDR1 is SEHNR and CDR2 is FQNEAQ (reference sequence). The CDR3 DNA follows: TGTGCCAGCAGCACACCTAGCGGGCCCTCCTACGAGCAGTACTTC. This translates into CASSTPSGPSYEQYF.

The chain carries TRBV29-1 and TRBJ1-2; possible D gene TRBD1, 5 bases. Per germline, CDR1 SQVTM and CDR2 ANQGSEA. The CDR3 has 11 amino acids. V lost 4 bases and J 8 bases, leaving 11 bases between the germline ends. CDR3 loop: CSVVSRAGYTF. The CDR3 DNA follows: TGCAGCGTTGTGTCCAGGGCCGGCTACACCTTC.

The chain joins TRBV27 to TRBJ1-6; 7 bases are shared with TRBD1. V shed 2 bases and J 6 bases; nucleotides not matched to a gene: 4. Germline V gene sequence: CDR1 MNHEY, CDR2 SMNVEV (reference sequence). CDR3 size: 15 residues. The CDR3 region is CASSLEGQRNSPLHF. Written as DNA, the CDR3 is TGTGCCAGCAGTTTAGAGGGACAGCGTAATTCACCCCTCCACTTT.

This chain joins TRBV24-1 and TRBJ2-7; TRBD2 aligns across 7 bases. The V gene's germline CDR1 is KGHDR and CDR2 SFDVKD. V was pared by 3 bases and J by 7 bases, with 11 bases of the junction left unmatched. The CDR3 is made up of 15 amino acids. The CDR3 reads CATSDRQTTSDEQYF. The CDR3 DNA follows: TGTGCCACCAGTGATCGTCAAACTACTAGCGATGAGCAGTACTTC.

The chain couples TRBV11-2 to TRBJ2-3, with 10 bases aligning to TRBD2. CDR1 and CDR2 (germline): SGHAT, FQNNGV. Losses at the gene ends were 5 bases for V and 0 bases for J; bases not matched to a gene: 8. The CDR3 extends over 17 amino acids. CDR3 in DNA: TGTGCCAGCAGCCATGGACTAGCGGTGATTAGCACAGATACGCAGTATTTT. It yields the protein CASSHGLAVISTDTQYF.

Worth noting for this clone: Mismatch with germline at one junction end may stem from a read error. The chain has TRBV28 and TRBJ1-2, with D possibly TRBD1 on 5 matching bases. Germline V gene sequence: CDR1 MDHEN, CDR2 SYDVKM. This CDR3 is built from 12 residues. CDR3 DNA sequence: TGTGCCAGCAGTCACCTAGGTGGGGCCGCAACATTC. Translating it yields CASSHLGGAATF.

On this clone: Compared with germline, one end of the junction differs, possibly owing to a read error. V gene TRBV7-7 combines with J gene TRBJ1-5, with D perhaps matching TRBD1 (5 bases). This CDR3 comprises 15 residues. Germline CDR1 and CDR2: SSHAT and FNYEAQ (reference sequence). CDR3 nucleotides: TGTGCTAGCAGCTTAAGGGCAGGGTGGGGTCAGCCCCAGCATTTT. This translates into CASSLRAGWGQPQHF.

The chain employs TRBV29-1 and TRBJ2-5, with 8 bases fitting TRBD2. CDR1 and CDR2 from the germline V gene are SQVTM and ANQGSEA. V dropped 3 bases and J dropped 4; count of bases not matched to a gene: 13. The CDR3 length is 16 residues. CDR3 sequence (DNA): TGCAGCGTTGATTCGTCTAGCGGGTCCGTGGGAGAGACCCAGTACTTC. This sequence encodes CSVDSSSGSVGETQYF.

This clone was recorded once. This chain joins TRBV6-2 or TRBV6-3 and TRBJ2-2; perhaps TRBD1 as D (5 bases). The germline V and J ends were trimmed by 4 bases and 8 bases, with 14 bases remaining between them. Germline assignment: CDR1 MNHEY and CDR2 SVGEGT. CDR3 size: 14 residues. CDR3 DNA: TGTGCCAGCAGTTGGTTACAGGTCATGGGGGAGCTGTTTTTT. Amino acids: CASSWLQVMGELFF.

The chain couples TRBV15 to TRBJ2-1; D is unresolved. The V end lost 0 bases, the J end lost 14 bases, and 11 bases lay between the germline ends. The germline CDR1 and CDR2 sequences are LNHNV and YYDKDF (reference sequence). This CDR3 is built from 12 residues. The CDR3 region is CATSRDVAAKFF. Written as DNA, the CDR3 is TGTGCCACCAGCAGAGATGTTGCGGCAAAGTTCTTC.

The chain carries TRBV10-3 and TRBJ1-2; D not certain. The germline V gene has CDR1 ENHRY and CDR2 SYGVKD. The V gene lost 6 bases and the J gene lost 6 bases, with 14 bases spanning the gap. The CDR3 runs 13 residues. The DNA of the CDR3 is TGTGCCATCAGCCTCCCGGGAGGGAATGGCTACACCTTC. Its translation: CAISLPGGNGYTF.

The chain uses TRBV28 and TRBJ1-4; D unresolved. Germline CDR1 and CDR2: MDHEN and SYDVKM. Trimming took off 0 bases at V and 5 bases at J, with 7 bases between the two ends. The CDR3 runs to 14 residues. The CDR3 spells CASSLWETNEKLFF. Written as DNA, the CDR3 is TGTGCCAGCAGTTTATGGGAGACGAATGAAAAACTGTTTTTT.

As regards this clone: The identical CDR3 is also encoded by other nucleotide sequences in the sample. This rearrangement joins TRBV5-1 to TRBJ1-1, with D unresolved. This CDR3 is 14 amino acids long. CDR1 is SGHRS and CDR2 is YFSETQ in the germline V gene. The V and J ends lost 2 bases and 2 bases respectively, with 10 bases between them. In DNA form, the CDR3 reads TGCGCCAGCAGCTTTAGAGGTGGAAACACTGAAGCTTTCTTT. It specifies CASSFRGGNTEAFF.

For this clone: Different DNA sequences within this sample yield the same CDR3. The chain carries TRBV18 and TRBJ2-3; the match to TRBD2 covers 7 bases. This CDR3 is built from 15 residues. The V gene's germline CDR1 is KGHSH and CDR2 LQKENI. Trimming took 3 bases from V and 1 from J; bases not matched to a gene: 4. The CDR3, as DNA: TGTGCCAGCTCACCCCAAGCGGGACGCACAGATACGCAGTATTTT. Translated: CASSPQAGRTDTQYF. Variable domain in full (rest from reference TRBV18 and TRBJ2-3): NAGVMQNPRHLVRRRGQEARLRCSPMKGHSHVYWYRQLPEEGLKFMVYLQKENIIDESGMPKERFSAEFPKEGPSILRIQQVVRGDSAAYFCASSPQAGRTDTQYFGPGTRLTVL.

V and J are TRBV12-3 or TRBV12-4 and TRBJ1-2, with a weak D call TRBD1 (5 bases). This CDR3 has 13 residues. With 7 bases removed from V and 2 bases from J, the gap between germline ends came to 11 bases. The CDR3 sequence is CASILRGNYGYTF. DNA of the CDR3: TGTGCCAGCATCCTAAGGGGAAACTATGGCTACACCTTC.

The gene calls are TRBV3-1 (or the pseudogene TRBV3-2) and TRBJ2-1; D is perhaps TRBD2 (6 bases). Germline V gene sequence: CDR1 LGHDT, CDR2 YNNKEL (reference sequence). The CDR3 is 15 residues long. Trimming took off 0 bases at V and 4 bases at J, with 10 bases between the two ends. CDR3 sequence: CASSQEASAYNEQFF. The CDR3 DNA reads TGTGCCAGCAGCCAAGAGGCTAGCGCTTACAATGAGCAGTTCTTC.

This clone occurred once. This chain joins TRBV19 and TRBJ2-3; D possibly corresponds to TRBD2 (6 bases). This CDR3 spans 16 amino acids. Per germline, CDR1 LNHDA and CDR2 SQIVND (reference sequence). V was pared by 3 bases and J by 2 bases, with 15 bases between. As DNA, the CDR3 is TGTGCCAGTAGTATTTCACCGGGACTCCCCACAGATACGCAGTATTTT. Protein: CASSISPGLPTDTQYF.